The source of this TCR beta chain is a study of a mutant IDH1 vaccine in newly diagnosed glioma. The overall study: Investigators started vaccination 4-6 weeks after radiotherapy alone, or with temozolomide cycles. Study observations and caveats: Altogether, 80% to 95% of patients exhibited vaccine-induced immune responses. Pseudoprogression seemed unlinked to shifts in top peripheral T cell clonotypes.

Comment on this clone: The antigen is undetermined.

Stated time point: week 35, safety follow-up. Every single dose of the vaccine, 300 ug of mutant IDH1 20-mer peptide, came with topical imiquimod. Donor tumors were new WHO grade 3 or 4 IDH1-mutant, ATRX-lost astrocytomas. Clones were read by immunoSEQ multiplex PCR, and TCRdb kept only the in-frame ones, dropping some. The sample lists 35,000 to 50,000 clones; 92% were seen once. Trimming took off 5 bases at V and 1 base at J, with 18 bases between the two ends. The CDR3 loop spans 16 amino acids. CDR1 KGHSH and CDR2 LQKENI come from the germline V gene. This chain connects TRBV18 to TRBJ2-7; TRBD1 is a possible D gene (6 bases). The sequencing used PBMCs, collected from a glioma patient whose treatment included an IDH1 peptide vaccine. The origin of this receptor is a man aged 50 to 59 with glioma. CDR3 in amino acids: CASSDPRTASSYEQYF. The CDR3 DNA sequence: TGTGCCAGCTCAGACCCGCGGACAGCTTCTTCCTACGAGCAGTACTTC.